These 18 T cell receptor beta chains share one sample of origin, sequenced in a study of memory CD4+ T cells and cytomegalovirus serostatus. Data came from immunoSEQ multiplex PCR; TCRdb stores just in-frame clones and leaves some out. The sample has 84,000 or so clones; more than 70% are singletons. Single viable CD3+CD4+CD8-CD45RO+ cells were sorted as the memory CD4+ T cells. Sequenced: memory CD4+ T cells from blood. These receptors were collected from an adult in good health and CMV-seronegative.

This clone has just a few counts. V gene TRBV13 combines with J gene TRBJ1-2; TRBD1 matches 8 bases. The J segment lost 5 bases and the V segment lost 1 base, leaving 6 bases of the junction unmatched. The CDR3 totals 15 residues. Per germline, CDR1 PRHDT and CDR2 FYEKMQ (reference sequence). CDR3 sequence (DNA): TGTGCCAGCAGCTTAGATCAGCACAGGGGGTATGGCTACACCTTC. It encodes CASSLDQHRGYGYTF. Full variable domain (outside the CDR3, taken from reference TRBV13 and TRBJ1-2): AAGVIQSPRHLIKEKRETATLKCYPIPRHDTVYWYQQGPGQDPQFLISFYEKMQSDKGSIPDRFSAQQFSDYHSELNMSSLELGDSALYFCASSLDQHRGYGYTFGSGTRLTVV.

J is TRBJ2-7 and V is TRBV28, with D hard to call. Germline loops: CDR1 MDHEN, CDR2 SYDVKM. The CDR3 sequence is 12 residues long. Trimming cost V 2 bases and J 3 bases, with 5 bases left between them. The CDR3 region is CASSLQYYEQYF. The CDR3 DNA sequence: TGTGCCAGCAGTTTACAATACTACGAGCAGTACTTC. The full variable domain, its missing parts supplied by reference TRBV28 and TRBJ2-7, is DVKVTQSSRYLVKRTGEKVFLECVQDMDHENMFWYRQDPGLGLRLIYFSYDVKMKEKGDIPEGYSVSREKKERFSLILESASTNQTSMYLCASSLQYYEQYFGPGTRLTVT.

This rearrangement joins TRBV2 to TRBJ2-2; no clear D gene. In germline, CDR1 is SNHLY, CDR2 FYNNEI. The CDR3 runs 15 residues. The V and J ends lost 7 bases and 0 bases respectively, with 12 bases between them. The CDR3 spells CASTHFETNTGELFF. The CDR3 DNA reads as TGTGCCAGCACCCATTTCGAGACGAACACCGGGGAGCTGTTTTTT.

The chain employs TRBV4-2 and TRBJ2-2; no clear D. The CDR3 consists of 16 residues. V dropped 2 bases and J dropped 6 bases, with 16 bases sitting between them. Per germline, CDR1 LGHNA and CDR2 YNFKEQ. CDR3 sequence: CASSQNPTPNPGELFF. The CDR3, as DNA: TGTGCCAGCAGCCAAAACCCAACCCCCAATCCCGGGGAGCTGTTTTTT.

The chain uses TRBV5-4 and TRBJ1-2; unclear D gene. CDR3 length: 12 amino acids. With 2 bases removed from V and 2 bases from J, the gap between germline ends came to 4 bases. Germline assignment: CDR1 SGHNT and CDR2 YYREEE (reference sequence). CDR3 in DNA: TGTGCCAGCAGCTTTGGGAACTATGGCTACACCTTC. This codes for CASSFGNYGYTF.

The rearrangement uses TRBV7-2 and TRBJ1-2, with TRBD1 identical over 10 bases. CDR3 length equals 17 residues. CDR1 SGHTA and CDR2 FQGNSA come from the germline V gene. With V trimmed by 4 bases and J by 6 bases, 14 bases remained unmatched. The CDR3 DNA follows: TGTGCCAGCAGCTCCCCGCCCGGACAGGGGGTTACGGATGGCTACACCTTC. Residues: CASSSPPGQGVTDGYTF.

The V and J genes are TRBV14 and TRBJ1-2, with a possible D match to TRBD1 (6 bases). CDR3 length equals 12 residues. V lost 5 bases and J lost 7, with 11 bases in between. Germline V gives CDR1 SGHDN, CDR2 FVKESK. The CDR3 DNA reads TGTGCCAGCAGCTCCACCAGGGGTGGCTACACCTTC. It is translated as CASSSTRGGYTF.

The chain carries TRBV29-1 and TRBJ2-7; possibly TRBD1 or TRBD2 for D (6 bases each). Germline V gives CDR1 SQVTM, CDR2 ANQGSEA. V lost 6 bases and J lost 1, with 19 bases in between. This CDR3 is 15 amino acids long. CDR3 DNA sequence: TGCAGCGTCCTGGTTGAGGGGGGTTCATCCTACGAGCAGTACTTC. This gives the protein CSVLVEGGSSYEQYF.

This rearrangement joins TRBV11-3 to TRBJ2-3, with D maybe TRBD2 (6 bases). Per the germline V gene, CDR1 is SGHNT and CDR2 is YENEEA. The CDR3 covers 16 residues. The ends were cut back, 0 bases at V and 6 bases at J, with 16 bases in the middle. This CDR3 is CASSLDGRRASDTQYF. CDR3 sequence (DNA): TGTGCCAGCAGCTTAGACGGAAGGAGGGCCTCGGATACGCAGTATTTT. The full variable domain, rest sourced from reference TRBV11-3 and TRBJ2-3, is EAGVVQSPRYKIIEKKQPVAFWCNPISGHNTLYWYLQNLGQGPELLIRYENEEAVDDSQLPKDRFSAERLKGVDSTLKIQPAELGDSAVYLCASSLDGRRASDTQYFGPGTRLTVL.

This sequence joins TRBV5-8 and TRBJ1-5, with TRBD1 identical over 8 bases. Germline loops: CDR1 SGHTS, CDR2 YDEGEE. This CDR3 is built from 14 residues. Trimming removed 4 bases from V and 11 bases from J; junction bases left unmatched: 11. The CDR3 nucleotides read TGTGCCAGCAGCCCGTGGCCAGGGGGCCGGTCCCAGCATTTT. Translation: CASSPWPGGRSQHF.

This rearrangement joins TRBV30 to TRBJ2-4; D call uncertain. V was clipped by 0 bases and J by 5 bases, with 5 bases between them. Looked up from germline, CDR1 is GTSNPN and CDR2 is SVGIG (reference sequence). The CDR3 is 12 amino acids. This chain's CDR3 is CAWSVGENIQYF. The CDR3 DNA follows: TGTGCCTGGAGTGTCGGAGAAAACATTCAGTACTTC.

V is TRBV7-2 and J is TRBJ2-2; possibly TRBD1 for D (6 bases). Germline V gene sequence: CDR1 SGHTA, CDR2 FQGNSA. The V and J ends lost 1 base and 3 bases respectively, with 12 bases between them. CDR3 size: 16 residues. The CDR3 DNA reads TGTGCCAGCAGCTTAGTAGGGGGTCGATACACCGGGGAGCTGTTTTTT. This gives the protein CASSLVGGRYTGELFF.

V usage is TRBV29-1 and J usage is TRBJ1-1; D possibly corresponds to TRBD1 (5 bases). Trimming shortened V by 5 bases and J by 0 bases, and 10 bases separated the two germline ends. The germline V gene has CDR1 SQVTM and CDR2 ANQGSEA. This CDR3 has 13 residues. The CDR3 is CSVRGELNTEAFF. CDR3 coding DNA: TGCAGCGTTCGGGGGGAACTGAACACTGAAGCTTTCTTT.

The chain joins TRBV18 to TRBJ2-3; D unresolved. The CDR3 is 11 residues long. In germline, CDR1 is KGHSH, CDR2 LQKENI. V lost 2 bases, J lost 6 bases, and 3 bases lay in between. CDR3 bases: TGTGCCAGCTCACCATCGGATACGCAGTATTTT. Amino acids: CASSPSDTQYF.

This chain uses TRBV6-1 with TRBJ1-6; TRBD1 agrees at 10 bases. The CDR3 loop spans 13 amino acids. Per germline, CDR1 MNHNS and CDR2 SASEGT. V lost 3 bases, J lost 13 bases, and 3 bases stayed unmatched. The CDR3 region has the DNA TGTGCCAGCAGTGACCGGGACAGGGGCCCCCTCCACTTT. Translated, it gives CASSDRDRGPLHF.

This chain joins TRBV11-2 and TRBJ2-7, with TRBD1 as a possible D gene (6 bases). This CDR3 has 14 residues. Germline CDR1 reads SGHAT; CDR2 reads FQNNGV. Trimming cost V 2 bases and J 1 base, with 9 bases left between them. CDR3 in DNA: TGTGCCAGCAGCTTACGGACAGATTCCTACGAGCAGTACTTC. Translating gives CASSLRTDSYEQYF.

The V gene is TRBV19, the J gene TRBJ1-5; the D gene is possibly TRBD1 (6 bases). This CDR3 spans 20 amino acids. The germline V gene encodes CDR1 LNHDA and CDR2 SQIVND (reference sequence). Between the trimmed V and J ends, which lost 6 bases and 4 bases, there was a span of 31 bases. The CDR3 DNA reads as TGTGCCAGTAGCCAGGGGCTCACTCAGGGGCTCGACCGACTGAATCAGCCCCAGCATTTT. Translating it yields CASSQGLTQGLDRLNQPQHF.

The CDR3 here is CASSQTTGPQGYTF. The CDR3 bases are TGTGCCAGCAGCCAAACCACAGGACCTCAGGGCTACACCTTC. The rearrangement uses TRBV16 and TRBJ1-2, with D perhaps matching TRBD1 (5 bases). V was cut by 2 bases and J by 8 bases, with 15 bases left in between. The V gene's germline CDR1 is KGHSY and CDR2 FQNENV. CDR3 length equals 14 residues. The entire variable domain, with the rest obtained from reference TRBV16 and TRBJ1-2, is as follows: GEEVAQTPKHLVRGEGQKAKLYCAPIKGHSYVFWYQQVLKNEFKFLISFQNENVFDETGMPKERFSAKCLPNSPCSLEIQATKLEDSAVYFCASSQTTGPQGYTFGSGTRLTVV.